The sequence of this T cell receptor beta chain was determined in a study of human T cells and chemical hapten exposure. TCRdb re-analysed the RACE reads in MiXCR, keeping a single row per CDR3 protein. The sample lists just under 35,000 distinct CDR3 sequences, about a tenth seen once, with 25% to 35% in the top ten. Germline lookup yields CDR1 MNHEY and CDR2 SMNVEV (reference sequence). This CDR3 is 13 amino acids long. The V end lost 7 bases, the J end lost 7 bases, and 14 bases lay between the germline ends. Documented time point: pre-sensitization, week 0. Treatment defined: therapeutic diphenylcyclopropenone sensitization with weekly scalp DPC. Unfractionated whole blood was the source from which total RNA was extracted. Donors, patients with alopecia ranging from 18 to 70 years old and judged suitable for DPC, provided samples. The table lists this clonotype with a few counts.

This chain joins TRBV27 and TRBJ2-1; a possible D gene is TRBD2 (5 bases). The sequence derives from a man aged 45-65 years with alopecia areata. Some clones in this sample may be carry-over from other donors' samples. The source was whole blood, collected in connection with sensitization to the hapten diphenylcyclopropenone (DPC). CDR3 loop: CASTSDSHNEQFF. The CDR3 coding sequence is TGTGCCAGCACCTCGGACTCTCATAATGAGCAGTTCTTC.